These 2 T cell receptor beta chains were sequenced from one sample in a study of blood T cell repertoires in COVID-19. Profiled with immunoSEQ multiplex PCR; TCRdb holds only in-frame clones, not every one. The repertoire holds approximately 190,000 clones, around 84% seen once, with around an eighth in the top ten. The sequenced sample consisted of peripheral blood. The source of these receptors is a man between 25 and 39 years old with active or convalescent COVID-19.

The chain uses TRBV7-9 and TRBJ2-7, with 8 bases fitting TRBD1. CDR3 length: 12 residues. Germline V CDR1 and CDR2: SEHNR, FQNEAQ (reference sequence). V trimming: 5 bases; J trimming: 10 bases; junction bases outside the gene matches: 7. The CDR3 bases are TGTGCCAGCAGCCTCGACGGACAGGGACAGTACGTC. It is translated as CASSLDGQGQYV.

This clone was counted between two and nine times. The rearrangement links TRBV5-1 to TRBJ2-7; D is unresolved. The CDR3 consists of 11 residues. V was pared by 7 bases and J by 4 bases, with 9 bases between. Looked up from germline, CDR1 is SGHRS and CDR2 is YFSETQ. CDR3 in amino acids: CASRSEYEQYF. CDR3 nucleotide sequence: TGCGCCAGCCGCTCCGAGTACGAGCAGTACTTC.